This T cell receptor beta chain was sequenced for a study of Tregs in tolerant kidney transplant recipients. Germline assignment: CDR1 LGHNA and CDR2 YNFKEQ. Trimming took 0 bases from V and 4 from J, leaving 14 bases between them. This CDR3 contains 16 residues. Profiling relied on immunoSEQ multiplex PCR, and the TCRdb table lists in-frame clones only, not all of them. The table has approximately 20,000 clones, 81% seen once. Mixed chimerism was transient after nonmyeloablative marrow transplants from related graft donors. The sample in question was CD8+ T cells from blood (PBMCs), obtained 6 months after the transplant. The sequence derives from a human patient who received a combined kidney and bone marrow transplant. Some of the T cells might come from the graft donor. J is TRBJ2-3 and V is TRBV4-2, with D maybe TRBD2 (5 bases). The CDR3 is CASSQDGEPDPDTQYF. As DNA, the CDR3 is TGTGCCAGCAGCCAAGATGGGGAGCCGGATCCAGATACGCAGTATTTT.